These 24 T cell receptor beta chains were sequenced from one sample in a study of PD-1 blockade in classical Hodgkin lymphoma. Relapse after autologous stem cell transplantation occurred in every patient, and brentuximab vedotin exposure varied. Sequenced by immunoSEQ multiplex PCR; TCRdb stores in-frame clones only, minus some. In the table there are about 150,000 clones, approximately 72% of which are singletons. Material: peripheral blood mononuclear cells (PBMCs), obtained before the second cycle of nivolumab. The receptors originated from a human donor with classical Hodgkin lymphoma.

The V and J genes are TRBV7-9 and TRBJ1-1; the D is unclear. Germline lookup yields CDR1 SEHNR and CDR2 FQNEAQ (reference sequence). V shed 7 bases and J shed 5 bases, with 14 bases lying between them. CDR3 length: 13 amino acids. In DNA, the CDR3 is TGTGCCAGCACCCCTGTCCCGGGGACTGAAGCTTTCTTT. Translating gives CASTPVPGTEAFF.

The chain joins TRBV5-6 to TRBJ2-7, with unresolved D. This CDR3 region has 17 residues. Per germline, CDR1 SGHDT and CDR2 YYEEEE. Deletions cut 0 bases from V and 2 bases from J, with 18 bases between. The CDR3 DNA follows: TGTGCCAGCAGCTTGGCCTTCCGGCACACAGCCGCCTACGAGCAGTACTTC. Translated, it gives CASSLAFRHTAAYEQYF.

This rearrangement joins TRBV5-4 to TRBJ2-7, with 12 bases matching TRBD2. The CDR3 is 16 residues long. The ends lost 0 bases at V and 2 bases at J; junction bases unmatched: 3. Germline CDR1 is SGHNT and CDR2 is YYREEE (reference sequence). The CDR3 region is CASSLELAGGAYEQYF. CDR3 coding DNA: TGTGCCAGCAGCTTGGAACTAGCGGGGGGAGCCTACGAGCAGTACTTC. The full variable domain, with the rest looked up from reference TRBV5-4 and TRBJ2-7, is ETGVTQSPTHLIKTRGQQVTLRCSSQSGHNTVSWYQQALGQGPQFIFQYYREEENGRGNFPPRFSGLQFPNYSSELNVNALELDDSALYLCASSLELAGGAYEQYFGPGTRLTVT.

The chain links TRBV6-4 to TRBJ1-1, with 10 nucleotides matching TRBD1. The CDR3 covers 16 residues. Germline V CDR1 and CDR2: MRHNA, SNTAGT. V gave up 0 bases and J gave up 3 bases; unmatched junction bases: 4. The CDR3 nucleotides read TGTGCCAGCAGTGACTCCCGGGACAGGGGTGACACTGAAGCTTTCTTT. The encoded protein is CASSDSRDRGDTEAFF.

This clone has only one observation. V usage is TRBV9 and J usage is TRBJ2-3; D may be TRBD1 or TRBD2 (6 bases each). The germline V gene has CDR1 SGDLS and CDR2 YYNGEE. The CDR3 totals 16 residues. Trimming took 0 bases from V and 1 from J, leaving 12 bases between them. Written as DNA, the CDR3 is TGTGCCAGCAGCGTAGAAGGGGGGCAGGGCACAGATACGCAGTATTTT. Translation gives CASSVEGGQGTDTQYF. Variable domain in full (rest from reference TRBV9 and TRBJ2-3): DSGVTQTPKHLITATGQRVTLRCSPRSGDLSVYWYQQSLDQGLQFLIQYYNGEERAKGNILERFSAQQFPDLHSELNLSSLELGDSALYFCASSVEGGQGTDTQYFGPGTRLTVL.

This sequence joins TRBV2 and TRBJ2-1; TRBD2 aligns across 10 bases. The CDR3 extends over 17 amino acids. Trimming cost V 2 bases and J 2 bases; bases outside gene matches: 6. Germline V gene lookup returns CDR1 SNHLY and CDR2 FYNNEI. The CDR3 spells CASSEILAGAAYNEQFF. For the CDR3, the DNA is TGTGCCAGCAGTGAAATTCTAGCGGGGGCCGCCTACAATGAGCAGTTCTTC.

The chain combines TRBV5-1 with TRBJ2-3; no reliable D call. This CDR3 has 13 residues. Per the germline V gene, CDR1 is SGHRS and CDR2 is YFSETQ. Trimming stripped 2 bases from V and 3 bases from J, with 7 bases between. CDR3 nucleotide sequence: TGCGCCAGCAGCTTCTATGGGACAGATACGCAGTATTTT. Its protein is CASSFYGTDTQYF.

This clone was counted many times. The genes are TRBV28 and TRBJ2-3; the D gene is possibly TRBD2 (5 bases). The CDR3 runs to 14 residues. The germline V gene has CDR1 MDHEN and CDR2 SYDVKM. Between the trimmed V and J ends, which lost 6 bases and 2 bases, there was a span of 12 bases. The CDR3 region has the DNA TGTGCCAGCAGCTCGAGGGCCTTCACAGATACGCAGTATTTT. It codes for CASSSRAFTDTQYF.

This clone has just a few counts. This rearrangement joins TRBV6-4 to TRBJ2-6, with TRBD2 matching over 14 bases. The V segment lost 6 bases and the J segment 0 bases; nucleotides outside the gene matches: 4. This CDR3 region has 18 residues. Germline loops: CDR1 MRHNA, CDR2 SNTAGT. The CDR3 region is CASRRTSGGFSGANVLTF. DNA of the CDR3: TGTGCCAGCAGACGGACTAGCGGGGGGTTCTCTGGGGCCAACGTCCTGACTTTC.

V usage is TRBV9 and J usage is TRBJ2-1; 7 bases are shared with TRBD2. This CDR3 contains 14 residues. The germline V gene encodes CDR1 SGDLS and CDR2 YYNGEE. V was pared by 3 bases and J by 9 bases, with 9 bases of the junction left unmatched. The CDR3, as DNA: TGTGCCAGCAGCGCCGGGACTACGGCCGGTGAGCAGTTCTTC. Residues: CASSAGTTAGEQFF.

The genes are TRBV19 and TRBJ1-2, with D possibly being TRBD1 (5 bases). Germline V CDR1 and CDR2: LNHDA, SQIVND (reference sequence). The CDR3 spans 13 residues. Between the trimmed V and J ends, which lost 7 bases and 4 bases, there was a span of 13 bases. CDR3: CASTDFGGYGYTF. The CDR3 DNA sequence: TGTGCCAGTACCGATTTCGGGGGCTATGGCTACACCTTC.

V and J are TRBV7-9 and TRBJ2-5; 13 bases agree with TRBD2. The V gene end was trimmed by 1 base and the J gene end by 7 bases; junction bases not matched to a gene: 9. Germline V gives CDR1 SEHNR, CDR2 FQNEAQ (reference sequence). The CDR3 extends over 17 amino acids. The CDR3 coding sequence is TGTGCCAGCAGCTTAGGACTAGCGGGGGGCCGAAGTGGGACCCAGTACTTC. It is translated as CASSLGLAGGRSGTQYF.

This clone was seen only once. This sequence joins TRBV29-1 and TRBJ2-3; D unclear. Germline CDR1 and CDR2: SQVTM and ANQGSEA. The CDR3 covers 10 residues. Trimming cost V 7 bases and J 10 bases, with 12 bases left between them. CDR3 sequence (DNA): TGCAGCGCCCGCAGTGGGGCGCAGTATTTT. This codes for CSARSGAQYF.

The chain employs TRBV7-2 and TRBJ1-4; no clear D. The CDR3 length is 14 residues. Germline V gives CDR1 SGHTA, CDR2 FQGNSA. Between the trimmed V and J ends, which lost 4 bases and 5 bases, there was a span of 11 bases. This chain's CDR3 is CASSSVRLNEKLFF. The CDR3 nucleotides are TGTGCCAGCAGCTCTGTCCGACTCAATGAAAAACTGTTTTTT. Based on the CDR3 plus reference TRBV7-2 and TRBJ1-4, the full variable domain is GAGVSQSPSNKVTEKGKDVELRCDPISGHTALYWYRQSLGQGLEFLIYFQGNSAPDKSGLPSDRFSAERTGGSVSTLTIQRTQQEDSAVYLCASSSVRLNEKLFFGSGTQLSVL.

The chain uses TRBV7-2 and TRBJ2-5, with 7 bases identical to TRBD2. This CDR3 contains 16 residues. The germline V gene has CDR1 SGHTA and CDR2 FQGNSA. V lost 4 bases and J lost 1; bases outside the gene matches: 9. The CDR3 DNA follows: TGTGCCAGCAGCTCGAGACGGCTAGCGGCCCAAGAGACCCAGTACTTC. Protein sequence: CASSSRRLAAQETQYF.

The rearrangement links TRBV11-3 to TRBJ1-3, with D unresolved. The CDR3 has 14 amino acids. The germline V gene encodes CDR1 SGHNT and CDR2 YENEEA. The ends were cut back, 1 base at V and 2 bases at J, with 6 bases in the middle. The CDR3 bases are TGTGCCAGCAGCTTAGGCGGGCCTGGAAACACCATATATTTT. Its protein product is CASSLGGPGNTIYF.

The V and J genes are TRBV10-3 and TRBJ1-1; no clear D gene. The V end lost 4 bases, the J end lost 0 bases, and 6 bases lay between the germline ends. Germline lookup yields CDR1 ENHRY and CDR2 SYGVKD. There are 13 residues in the CDR3. CDR3 coding DNA: TGTGCCATCAGTGGACTTATGAACACTGAAGCTTTCTTT. Residues: CAISGLMNTEAFF.

The chain joins TRBV5-1 to TRBJ2-3; D might be TRBD2 (6 bases). The CDR3 spans 17 residues. V was clipped by 4 bases and J by 1 base, with 19 bases between them. Looked up from germline, CDR1 is SGHRS and CDR2 is YFSETQ. The CDR3 sequence is CASSLFSETRGTDTQYF. The CDR3 nucleotides read TGCGCCAGCAGCCTCTTCTCCGAGACTAGGGGCACAGATACGCAGTATTTT.

The genes are TRBV19 and TRBJ1-2; a weak D match, TRBD1 (5 bases). The CDR3 length is 15 residues. The V gene lost 9 bases and the J gene lost 4 bases, with 21 bases spanning the gap. Germline CDR1 is LNHDA and CDR2 is SQIVND (reference sequence). Here the CDR3 reads CASRIRGVFSYGYTF. CDR3 DNA sequence: TGTGCCAGCCGAATAAGGGGAGTCTTTAGCTATGGCTACACCTTC.

This clone has just a few counts. The chain is built from TRBV11-2 and TRBJ2-1; unclear D gene. Germline V gene sequence: CDR1 SGHAT, CDR2 FQNNGV. This CDR3 is built from 11 residues. Trimming pared 5 bases from V and 9 bases from J, leaving 8 bases between. The DNA of the CDR3 is TGTGCCAGCAGCCTGCGTGTTGAGCAGTTCTTC. This sequence encodes CASSLRVEQFF.

The chain carries TRBV7-8 and TRBJ2-5, with 8 bases aligning to TRBD1. The J segment lost 0 bases and the V segment lost 6 bases, leaving 3 bases of the junction unmatched. The germline CDR1 and CDR2 sequences are SGHVS and FQNEAQ. The CDR3 sequence is 14 residues long. The CDR3 DNA sequence: TGTGCCAGCAGGTCAGGGGGCTACCAAGAGACCCAGTACTTC. This encodes CASRSGGYQETQYF.

The count of this clone is one. V is TRBV10-3 and J is TRBJ1-5; D is undetermined. There are 13 residues in the CDR3. Germline values: CDR1 ENHRY, CDR2 SYGVKD. The V end was cut by 4 bases, the J end by 3 bases, with 7 bases between. The CDR3 coding sequence is TGTGCCATCAGTGGGGGAAACAATCAGCCCCAGCATTTT. Translation: CAISGGNNQPQHF.

The rearrangement links TRBV6-5 to TRBJ1-2, with 8 positions matching TRBD1. J gave up 4 bases and V 2 bases, and 3 bases lay outside the gene matches. Per germline, CDR1 MNHEY and CDR2 SVGAGI. This CDR3 spans 14 amino acids. The CDR3 protein is CASSYPTGGYGYTF. The CDR3 DNA is TGTGCCAGCAGTTACCCCACAGGGGGCTATGGCTACACCTTC.

This chain connects TRBV4-2 to TRBJ2-2, with TRBD2 as a possible D gene (6 bases). The CDR3 runs to 14 residues. Trimming pared 7 bases from V and 5 bases from J, leaving 14 bases between. Germline CDR1 LGHNA, CDR2 YNFKEQ. DNA of the CDR3: TGTGCCAGCACCCTAGGAGGGAGAACCGGGGAGCTGTTTTTT. It yields the protein CASTLGGRTGELFF.